The text below deals with one T cell receptor (beta chain). In germline, CDR1 is SEHNR, CDR2 FQNEAQ (reference sequence). The germline V and J ends were trimmed by 3 bases and 7 bases, with 9 bases remaining between them. The CDR3 length is 13 residues. The sample comes from a study of blood T cell repertoires in COVID-19. Study-wide background: From T cells, B-cell-depleted T cells, or PBMCs came the material, which was cDNA or gDNA.

This table comes from immunoSEQ multiplex PCR, and its TCRdb copy is limited to in-frame clones, with some not included. The sample lists hundreds of thousands of clones, nearly 90% occurring once. The material sequenced was peripheral blood. The chain couples TRBV7-9 to TRBJ1-4; D is ambiguous. This clonotype was sampled from a woman aged 25-40 years with acute or convalescent COVID-19. The CDR3 protein is CASSFGDTEKLFF. The CDR3 nucleotides read TGTGCCAGCAGCTTCGGGGATACTGAAAAACTGTTTTTT.